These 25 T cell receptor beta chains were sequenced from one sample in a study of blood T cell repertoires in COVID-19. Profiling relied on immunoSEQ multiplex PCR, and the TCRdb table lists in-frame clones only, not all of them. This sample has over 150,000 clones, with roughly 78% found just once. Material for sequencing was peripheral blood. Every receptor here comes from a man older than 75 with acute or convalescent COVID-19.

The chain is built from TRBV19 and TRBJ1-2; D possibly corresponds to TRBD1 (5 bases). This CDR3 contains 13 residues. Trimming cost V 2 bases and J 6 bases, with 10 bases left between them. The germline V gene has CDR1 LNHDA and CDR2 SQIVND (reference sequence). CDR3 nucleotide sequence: TGTGCCAGTAGTATACTGGCAGGGAATGGCTACACCTTC. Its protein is CASSILAGNGYTF.

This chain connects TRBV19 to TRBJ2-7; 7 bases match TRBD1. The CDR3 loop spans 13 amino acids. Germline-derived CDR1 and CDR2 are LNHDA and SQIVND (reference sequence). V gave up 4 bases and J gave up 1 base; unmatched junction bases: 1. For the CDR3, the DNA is TGTGCCAGTAGTAACAGGGGATCCTACGAGCAGTACGTC. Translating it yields CASSNRGSYEQYV.

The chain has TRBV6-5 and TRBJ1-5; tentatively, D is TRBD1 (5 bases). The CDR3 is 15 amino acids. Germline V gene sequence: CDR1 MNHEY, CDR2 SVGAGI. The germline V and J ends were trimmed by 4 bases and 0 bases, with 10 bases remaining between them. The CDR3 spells CASSSQDFSNQPQHF. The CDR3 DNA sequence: TGTGCCAGCAGTTCACAGGATTTTAGCAATCAGCCCCAGCATTTT.

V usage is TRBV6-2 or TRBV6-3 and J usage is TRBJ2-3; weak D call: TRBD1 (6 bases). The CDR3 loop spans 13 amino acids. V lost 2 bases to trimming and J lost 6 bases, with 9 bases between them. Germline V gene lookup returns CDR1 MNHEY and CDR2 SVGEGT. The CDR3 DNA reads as TGTGCCAGCAGTTACGGACAGTCGGATACGCAGTATTTT. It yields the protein CASSYGQSDTQYF.

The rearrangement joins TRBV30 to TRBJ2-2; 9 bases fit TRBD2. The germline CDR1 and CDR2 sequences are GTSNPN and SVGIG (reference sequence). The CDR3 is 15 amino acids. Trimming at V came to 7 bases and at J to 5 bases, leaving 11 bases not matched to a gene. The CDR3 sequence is CAFVGGGARTGELFF. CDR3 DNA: TGTGCCTTCGTAGGCGGGGGGGCCCGGACCGGGGAGCTGTTTTTT.

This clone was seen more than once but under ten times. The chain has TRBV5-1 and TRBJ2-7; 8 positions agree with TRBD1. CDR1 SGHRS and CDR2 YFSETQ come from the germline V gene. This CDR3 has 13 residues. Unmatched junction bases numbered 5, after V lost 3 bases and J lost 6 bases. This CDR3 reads CASSWGDRIEQYF. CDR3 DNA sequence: TGCGCCAGCAGCTGGGGGGACAGGATCGAGCAGTACTTC.

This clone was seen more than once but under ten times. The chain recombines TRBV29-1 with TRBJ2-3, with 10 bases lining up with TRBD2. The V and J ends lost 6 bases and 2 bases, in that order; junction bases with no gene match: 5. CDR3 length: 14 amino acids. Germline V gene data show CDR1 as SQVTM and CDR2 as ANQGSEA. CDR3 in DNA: TGCAGCGTGGTACTAGCGGGGCCCACAGATACGCAGTATTTT. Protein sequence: CSVVLAGPTDTQYF.

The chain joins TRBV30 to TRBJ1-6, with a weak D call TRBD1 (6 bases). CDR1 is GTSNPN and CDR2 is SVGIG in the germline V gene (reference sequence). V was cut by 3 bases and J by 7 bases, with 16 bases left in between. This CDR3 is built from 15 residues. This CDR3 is CAWRGGAGENSPLHF. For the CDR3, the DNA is TGTGCCTGGAGGGGCGGCGCAGGGGAAAATTCACCCCTCCACTTT.

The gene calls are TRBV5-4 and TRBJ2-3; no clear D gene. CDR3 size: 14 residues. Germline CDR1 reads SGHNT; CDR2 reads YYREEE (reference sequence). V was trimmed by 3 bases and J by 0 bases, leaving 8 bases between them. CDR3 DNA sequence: TGTGCCAGCAGCTGGGCCCGTAGCACAGATACGCAGTATTTT. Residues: CASSWARSTDTQYF.

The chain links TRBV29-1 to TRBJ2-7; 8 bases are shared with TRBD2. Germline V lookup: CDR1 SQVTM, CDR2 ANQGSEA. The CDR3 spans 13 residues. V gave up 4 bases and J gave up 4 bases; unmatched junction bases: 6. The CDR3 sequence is CSVAQRGPYEQYF. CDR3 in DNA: TGCAGCGTTGCACAGCGGGGGCCATACGAGCAGTACTTC.

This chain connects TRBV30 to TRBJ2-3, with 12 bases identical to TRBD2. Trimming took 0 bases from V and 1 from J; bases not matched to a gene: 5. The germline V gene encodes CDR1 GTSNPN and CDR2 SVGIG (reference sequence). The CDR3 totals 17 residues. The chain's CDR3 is CAWSVLAGGRRTDTQYF. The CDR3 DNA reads TGTGCCTGGAGTGTACTAGCGGGGGGCCGCCGCACAGATACGCAGTATTTT.

CDR3 in amino acids: CASSPTGTHEQYF. CDR3 nucleotide sequence: TGTGCCAGCTCACCGACAGGTACCCACGAGCAGTACTTC. This chain joins TRBV18 and TRBJ2-7, with D perhaps matching TRBD1 (6 bases). The CDR3 runs to 13 residues. Between the trimmed V and J ends, which lost 3 bases and 5 bases, there was a span of 11 bases. Germline V gene lookup returns CDR1 KGHSH and CDR2 LQKENI.

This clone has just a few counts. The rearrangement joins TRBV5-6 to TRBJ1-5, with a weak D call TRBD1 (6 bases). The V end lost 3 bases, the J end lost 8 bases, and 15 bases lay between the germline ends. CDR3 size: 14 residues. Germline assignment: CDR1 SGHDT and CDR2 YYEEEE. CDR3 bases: TGTGCCAGCAGCTCCGCGGGGGGCCTTGAGCCCCAGCATTTT. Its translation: CASSSAGGLEPQHF.

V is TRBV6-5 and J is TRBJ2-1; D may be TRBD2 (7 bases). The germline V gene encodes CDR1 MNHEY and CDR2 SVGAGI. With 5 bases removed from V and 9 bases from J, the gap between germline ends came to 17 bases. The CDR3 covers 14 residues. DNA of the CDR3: TGTGCCAGCAGTCCAGAAGGGGGGGCGCGTGAGCAGTTCTTC. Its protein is CASSPEGGAREQFF.

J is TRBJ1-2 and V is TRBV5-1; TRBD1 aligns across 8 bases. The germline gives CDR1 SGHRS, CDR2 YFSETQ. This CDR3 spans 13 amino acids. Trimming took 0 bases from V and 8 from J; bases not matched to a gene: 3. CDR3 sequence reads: CASSLATGEGYTF. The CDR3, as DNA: TGCGCCAGCAGCTTGGCGACAGGGGAGGGCTACACCTTC.

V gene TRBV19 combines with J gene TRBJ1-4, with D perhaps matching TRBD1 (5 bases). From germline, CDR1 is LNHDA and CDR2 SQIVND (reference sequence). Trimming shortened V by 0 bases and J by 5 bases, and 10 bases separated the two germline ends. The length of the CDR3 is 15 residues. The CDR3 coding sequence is TGTGCCAGTAGTATAGATACGCCAGGGAATGAAAAACTGTTTTTT. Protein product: CASSIDTPGNEKLFF.

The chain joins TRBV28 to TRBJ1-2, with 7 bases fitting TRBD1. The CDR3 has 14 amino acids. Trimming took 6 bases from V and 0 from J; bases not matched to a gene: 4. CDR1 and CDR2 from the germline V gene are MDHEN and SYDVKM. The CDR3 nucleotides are TGTGCCAGCAGCCCGGGACAGACTAACTATGGCTACACCTTC. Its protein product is CASSPGQTNYGYTF.

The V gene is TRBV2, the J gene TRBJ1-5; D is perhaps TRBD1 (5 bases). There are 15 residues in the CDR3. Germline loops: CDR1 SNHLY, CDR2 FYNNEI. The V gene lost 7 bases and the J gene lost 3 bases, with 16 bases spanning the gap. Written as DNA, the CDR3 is TGTGCCAGCACGGGGCAGGGACTACCCAATCAGCCCCAGCATTTT. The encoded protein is CASTGQGLPNQPQHF.

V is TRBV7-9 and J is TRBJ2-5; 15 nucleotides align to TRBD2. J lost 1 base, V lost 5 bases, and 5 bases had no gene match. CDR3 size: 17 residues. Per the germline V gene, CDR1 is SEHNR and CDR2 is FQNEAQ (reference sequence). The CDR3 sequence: CASSTGLAGGFQETQYF. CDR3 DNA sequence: TGTGCCAGCAGCACGGGACTAGCGGGGGGATTCCAAGAGACCCAGTACTTC.

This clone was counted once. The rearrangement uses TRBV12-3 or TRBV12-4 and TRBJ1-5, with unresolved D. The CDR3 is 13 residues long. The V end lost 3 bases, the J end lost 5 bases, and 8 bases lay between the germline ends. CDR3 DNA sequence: TGTGCCAGCAGTTTTTCAGAGGATCAGCCCCAGCATTTT. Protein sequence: CASSFSEDQPQHF.

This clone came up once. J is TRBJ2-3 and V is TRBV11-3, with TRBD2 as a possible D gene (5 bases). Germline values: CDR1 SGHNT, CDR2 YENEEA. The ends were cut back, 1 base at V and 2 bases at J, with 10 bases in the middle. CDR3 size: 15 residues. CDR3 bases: TGTGCCAGCAGCTTAGCGGGGAGCCCCACAGATACGCAGTATTTT. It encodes CASSLAGSPTDTQYF.

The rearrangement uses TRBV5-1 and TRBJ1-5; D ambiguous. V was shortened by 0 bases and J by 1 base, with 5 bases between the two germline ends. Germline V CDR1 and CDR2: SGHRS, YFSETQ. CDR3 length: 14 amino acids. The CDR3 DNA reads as TGCGCCAGCAGCTTGGGGGCGAGCAATCAGCCCCAGCATTTT. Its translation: CASSLGASNQPQHF.

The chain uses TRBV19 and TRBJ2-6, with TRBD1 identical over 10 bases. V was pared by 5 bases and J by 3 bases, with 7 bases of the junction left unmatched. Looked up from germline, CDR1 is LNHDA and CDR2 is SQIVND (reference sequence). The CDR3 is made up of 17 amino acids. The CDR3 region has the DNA TGTGCCAGTAGTGCTCGACAGGGGGCAGATGGGGCCAACGTCCTGACTTTC. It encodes CASSARQGADGANVLTF.

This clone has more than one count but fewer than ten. The CDR3 protein is CASSDSGGYNEQFF. The CDR3 nucleotides read TGCGCCAGCAGTGATAGCGGGGGATACAATGAGCAGTTCTTC. The chain combines TRBV10-2 with TRBJ2-1; TRBD2 aligns across 9 bases. This CDR3 comprises 14 residues. Germline trimming cut 3 bases from V and 4 bases from J; bases unmatched to any gene: 1. Germline loops: CDR1 WSHSY, CDR2 SAAADI.

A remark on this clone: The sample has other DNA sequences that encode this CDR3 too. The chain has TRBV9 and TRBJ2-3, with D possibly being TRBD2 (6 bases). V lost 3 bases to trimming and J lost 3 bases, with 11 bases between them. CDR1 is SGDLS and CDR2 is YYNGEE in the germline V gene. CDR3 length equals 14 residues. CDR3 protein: CASSAGGWTDTQYF. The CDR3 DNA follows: TGTGCCAGCAGCGCAGGAGGGTGGACAGATACGCAGTATTTT. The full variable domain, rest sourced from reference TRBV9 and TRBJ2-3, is DSGVTQTPKHLITATGQRVTLRCSPRSGDLSVYWYQQSLDQGLQFLIQYYNGEERAKGNILERFSAQQFPDLHSELNLSSLELGDSALYFCASSAGGWTDTQYFGPGTRLTVL.